Listed here are 12 T cell receptor beta chains from one sample, sequenced in a study of shared clonotypes between healthy human individuals. Repertoires were generated with immunoSEQ multiplex PCR, while TCRdb's copy carries only in-frame clones and drops some. The sample records roughly 600,000 clones, 95% to 98% being singletons. Cells designated naive CD8 were CD45RO-negative and were positively selected for CCR7, with terminally differentiated effector memory CD45RA+ cells excluded. The sample taken for sequencing was naive CD8+ T cells sorted from blood. The receptors were gathered from a man younger than 45 in good health.

The chain recombines TRBV27 with TRBJ2-1, with D possibly being TRBD1 (6 bases). The length of the CDR3 is 14 residues. Trimming removed 3 bases from V and 4 bases from J, with 10 bases in between. Germline V gives CDR1 MNHEY, CDR2 SMNVEV (reference sequence). CDR3 nucleotide sequence: TGTGCCAGCAGTTTCCCAGACAGGTACAATGAGCAGTTCTTC. It translates to CASSFPDRYNEQFF.

This chain connects TRBV2 to TRBJ2-7; TRBD2 matches 8 bases. Trimming at V came to 11 bases and at J to 4 bases, leaving 10 bases not matched to a gene. The CDR3 spans 13 residues. CDR1 and CDR2 from the germline V gene are SNHLY and FYNNEI. The CDR3 DNA reads as TGTGCCGGATGCGGTTCTAGCGGGTACGAGCAGTACTTC. Translating it yields CAGCGSSGYEQYF. Combining the CDR3 with reference TRBV2 and TRBJ2-7 gives the whole variable domain EPEVTQTPSHQVTQMGQEVILRCVPISNHLYFYWYRQILGQKVEFLVSFYNNEISEKSEIFDDQFSVERPDGSNFTLKIRSTKLEDSAMYFCAGCGSSGYEQYFGPGTRLTVT.

CDR3 protein: CASSSVGLAGNYEQYF. CDR3 bases: TGTGCCAGCAGTTCCGTGGGACTAGCGGGGAACTACGAGCAGTACTTC. The genes are TRBV27 and TRBJ2-7; 13 positions agree with TRBD2. The CDR3 runs to 16 residues. Germline values: CDR1 MNHEY, CDR2 SMNVEV (reference sequence). After removal of 4 bases from V and 3 bases from J, the junction contained 6 bases not matched to a gene.

The chain links TRBV9 to TRBJ2-1; D tentatively reads TRBD1 or TRBD2 (5 bases each). Germline assignment: CDR1 SGDLS and CDR2 YYNGEE. The CDR3 runs to 14 residues. Trimming left V 2 bases short and J 6 bases short, with 12 bases between. CDR3 region: CASSVVRDPNEQFF. Here the CDR3 DNA reads TGTGCCAGCAGCGTCGTCCGGGACCCCAATGAGCAGTTCTTC.

V usage is TRBV10-3 and J usage is TRBJ2-5; D is perhaps TRBD1 (6 bases). This CDR3 comprises 18 residues. Germline V gene lookup returns CDR1 ENHRY and CDR2 SYGVKD. V lost 2 bases, J lost 7 bases, and 26 bases lay in between. This CDR3 is CAISEPTMVTGPEGTQYF. For the CDR3, the DNA is TGTGCCATCAGTGAGCCGACCATGGTAACAGGGCCGGAAGGGACCCAGTACTTC.

The gene calls are TRBV27 and TRBJ2-5; no reliable D call. Germline V lookup: CDR1 MNHEY, CDR2 SMNVEV (reference sequence). The CDR3 covers 11 residues. The V end was cut by 7 bases, the J end by 9 bases, with 12 bases between. The CDR3 region is CASMVDWAQYF. For the CDR3, the DNA is TGTGCCAGCATGGTAGACTGGGCCCAGTACTTC.

The V and J genes are TRBV4-3 and TRBJ2-2; 8 bases are a match to TRBD1. The CDR3 sequence is 16 residues long. The junction had 6 bases not matched to a gene; V was cut back by 0 bases and J by 6 bases. Per the germline V gene, CDR1 is LGHNA and CDR2 is YSLEER. Here the CDR3 DNA reads TGCGCCAGCAGCCAAGATCAGGGGGCGGGCGCCGGGGAGCTGTTTTTT. Its translation is CASSQDQGAGAGELFF.

The V call is TRBV7-9, the J call TRBJ2-5; TRBD2 is a possible D gene (6 bases). Between the trimmed V and J ends, which lost 1 base and 5 bases, there was a span of 17 bases. This CDR3 region has 16 residues. The germline CDR1 and CDR2 sequences are SEHNR and FQNEAQ (reference sequence). This CDR3 reads CASSLGVGEAGETQYF. The DNA of the CDR3 is TGTGCCAGCAGCTTAGGGGTCGGGGAGGCGGGGGAGACCCAGTACTTC.

The chain is built from TRBV5-6 and TRBJ2-7; TRBD1 is a possible D gene (6 bases). CDR1 and CDR2 from the germline V gene are SGHDT and YYEEEE. Trimming stripped 4 bases from V and 3 bases from J, with 17 bases between. The CDR3 has 15 amino acids. The CDR3 region is CASSPVDRPLYEQYF. Written as DNA, the CDR3 is TGTGCCAGCAGCCCCGTTGACAGGCCCCTCTACGAGCAGTACTTC. Looking up the rest from reference TRBV5-6 and TRBJ2-7 gives the full variable domain: DAGVTQSPTHLIKTRGQQVTLRCSPKSGHDTVSWYQQALGQGPQFIFQYYEEEERQRGNFPDRFSGHQFPNYSSELNVNALLLGDSALYLCASSPVDRPLYEQYFGPGTRLTVT.

In the case of this clone: A junction boundary mismatches the germline segment, possibly from a read error. V and J are TRBV7-7 and TRBJ2-5; perhaps TRBD1 as D (6 bases). The CDR3 sequence is 15 residues long. The germline V gene encodes CDR1 SSHAT and CDR2 FNYEAQ (reference sequence). CDR3 bases: TGTGCTAGCAGCTCAGACGACAGGCTCCAAGAGACCCAGTACTTC. Protein sequence: CASSSDDRLQETQYF. The full variable domain, with the rest looked up from reference TRBV7-7 and TRBJ2-5, is GAGVSQSPRYKVTKRGQDVTLRCDPISSHATLYWYQQALGQGPEFLTYFNYEAQPDKSGLPSDRFSAERPEGSISTLTIQRTEQRDSAMYRCASSSDDRLQETQYFGPGTRLLVL.

The chain is built from TRBV29-1 and TRBJ2-2; D is perhaps TRBD2 (6 bases). The ends were cut back, 8 bases at V and 2 bases at J, with 18 bases in the middle. CDR1 and CDR2 (germline): SQVTM, ANQGSEA. This CDR3 comprises 15 residues. CDR3 residues: CSTLTAGPNTGELFF. As DNA, the CDR3 is TGCAGCACCCTAACGGCGGGACCTAACACCGGGGAGCTGTTTTTT.

DNA for the CDR3: TGCGCCAGCACTGATAGCCCGTTTGGTCCCAATGAGCAGTTCTTC. Translation: CASTDSPFGPNEQFF. The chain joins TRBV10-1 to TRBJ2-1, with D unclear. Per germline, CDR1 WNHNN and CDR2 SYGVQD (reference sequence). V lost 7 bases, J lost 6 bases, and 19 bases lay in between. The CDR3 consists of 15 residues.